This T cell receptor beta chain was recorded in a study of PD-1 blockade in classical Hodgkin lymphoma. Study-wide findings and caveats: Still unresolved is the cause of the repertoire differences, which may be disease activity or prior therapy. TCR diversity at baseline was reported to be reduced in newly diagnosed patients relative to healthy donors.

The table came from immunoSEQ multiplex PCR; TCRdb's copy has only in-frame clones and leaves some out. The sample yields fewer than 8,500 clones, about 79% seen once. Points on this clone: The antigen remains undetermined.

Time point indicated: newly diagnosed, previously untreated cHL patient sample. V was pared by 2 bases and J by 3 bases, with 5 bases of the junction left unmatched. The CDR3 extends over 14 amino acids. CDR1 is GTSNPN, CDR2 SVGIG, per germline (reference sequence). Sequenced material: peripheral blood mononuclear cells (PBMCs). The V gene is TRBV30, the J gene TRBJ2-5; 8 bases align to TRBD1. This clonotype originated in a human donor with classical Hodgkin lymphoma. CDR3 amino acids: CAWSRTGQKETQYF. CDR3 sequence (DNA): TGTGCCTGGAGTCGGACAGGGCAGAAAGAGACCCAGTACTTC.